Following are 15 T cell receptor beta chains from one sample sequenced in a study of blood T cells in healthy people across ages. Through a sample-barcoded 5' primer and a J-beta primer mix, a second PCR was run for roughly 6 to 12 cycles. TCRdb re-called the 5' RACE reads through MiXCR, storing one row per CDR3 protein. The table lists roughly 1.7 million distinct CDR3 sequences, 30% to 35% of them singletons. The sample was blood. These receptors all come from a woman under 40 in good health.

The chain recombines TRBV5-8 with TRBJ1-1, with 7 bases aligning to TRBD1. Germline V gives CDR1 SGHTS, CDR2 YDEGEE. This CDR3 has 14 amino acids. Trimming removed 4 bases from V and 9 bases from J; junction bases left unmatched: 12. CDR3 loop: CASSPKGAGDQAFF. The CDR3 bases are TGTGCCAGCAGCCCGAAGGGGGCGGGGGACCAAGCTTTCTTT.

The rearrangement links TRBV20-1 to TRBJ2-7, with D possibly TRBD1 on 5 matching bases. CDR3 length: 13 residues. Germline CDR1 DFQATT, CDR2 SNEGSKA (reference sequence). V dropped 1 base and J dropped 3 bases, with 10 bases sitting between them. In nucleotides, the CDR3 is TGCAGTGCTAGAGGCTCCACAGGCTACGAGCAGTACTTC. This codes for CSARGSTGYEQYF.

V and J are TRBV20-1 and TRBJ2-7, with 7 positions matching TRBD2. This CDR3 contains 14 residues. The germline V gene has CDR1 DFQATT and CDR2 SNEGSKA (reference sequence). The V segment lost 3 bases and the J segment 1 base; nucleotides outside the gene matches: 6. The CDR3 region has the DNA TGCAGTGCTAGGGGTTGGGGGGGGTCCTACGAGCAGTACTTC. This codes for CSARGWGGSYEQYF.

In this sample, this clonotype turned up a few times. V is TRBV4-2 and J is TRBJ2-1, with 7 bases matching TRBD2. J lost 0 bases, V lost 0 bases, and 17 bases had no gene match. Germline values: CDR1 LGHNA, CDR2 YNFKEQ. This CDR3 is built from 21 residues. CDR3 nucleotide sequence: TGTGCCAGCAGCCAAGAAATCCTAGCGGCCAACCTTTGGAGCTCCTACAATGAGCAGTTCTTC. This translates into CASSQEILAANLWSSYNEQFF.

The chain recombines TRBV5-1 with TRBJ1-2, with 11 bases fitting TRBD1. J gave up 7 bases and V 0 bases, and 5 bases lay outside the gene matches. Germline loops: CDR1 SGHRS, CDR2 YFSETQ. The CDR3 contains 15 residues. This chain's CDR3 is CASSLAGQGARGYTF. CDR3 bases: TGCGCCAGCAGCTTGGCCGGACAGGGGGCTCGTGGCTACACCTTC.

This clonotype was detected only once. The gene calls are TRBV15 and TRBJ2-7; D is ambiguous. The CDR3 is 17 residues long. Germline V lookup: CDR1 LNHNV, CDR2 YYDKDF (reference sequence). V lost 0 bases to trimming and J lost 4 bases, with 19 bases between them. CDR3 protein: CATSRDRADQRLYEQYF. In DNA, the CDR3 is TGTGCCACCAGCAGAGATCGGGCAGACCAACGCCTTTACGAGCAGTACTTC.

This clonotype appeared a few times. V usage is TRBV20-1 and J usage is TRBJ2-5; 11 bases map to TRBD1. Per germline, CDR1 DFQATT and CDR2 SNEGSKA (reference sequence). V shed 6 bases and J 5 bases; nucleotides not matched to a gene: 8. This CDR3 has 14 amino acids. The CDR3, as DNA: TGCAGTGCGCTGGACAGGGGGCGGGAGGAGACCCAGTACTTC. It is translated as CSALDRGREETQYF.

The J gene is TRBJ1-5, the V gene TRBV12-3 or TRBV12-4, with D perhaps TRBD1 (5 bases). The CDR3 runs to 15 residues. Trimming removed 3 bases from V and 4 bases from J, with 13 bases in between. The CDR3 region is CASSLDQGRNQPQHF. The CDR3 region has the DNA TGTGCCAGCAGTTTGGACCAGGGCAGGAATCAGCCCCAGCATTTT.

CDR3 residues: CASSLLAGGRGEQYF. For the CDR3, the DNA is TGTGCCAGCAGCTTACTAGCGGGGGGGCGTGGAGAGCAGTACTTC. The V gene is TRBV13, the J gene TRBJ2-7, with TRBD2 matching 12 bases. The trim removed 2 bases at V and 7 bases at J, leaving 6 bases unmatched. Germline lookup yields CDR1 PRHDT and CDR2 FYEKMQ (reference sequence). The CDR3 runs to 15 residues.

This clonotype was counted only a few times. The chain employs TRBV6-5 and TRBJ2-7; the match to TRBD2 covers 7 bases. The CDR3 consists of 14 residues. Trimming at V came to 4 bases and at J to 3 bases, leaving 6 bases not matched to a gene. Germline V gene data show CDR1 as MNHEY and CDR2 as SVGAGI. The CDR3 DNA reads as TGTGCCAGCAGTTTACAGCGGGGTAACTACGAGCAGTACTTC. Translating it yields CASSLQRGNYEQYF.

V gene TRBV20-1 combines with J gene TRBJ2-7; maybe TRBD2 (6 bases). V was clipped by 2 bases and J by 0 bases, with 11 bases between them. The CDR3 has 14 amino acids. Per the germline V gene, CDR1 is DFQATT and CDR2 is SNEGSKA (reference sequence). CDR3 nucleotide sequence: TGCAGTGCTAGAAAACTAGCCCTCTCCTACGAGCAGTACTTC. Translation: CSARKLALSYEQYF.

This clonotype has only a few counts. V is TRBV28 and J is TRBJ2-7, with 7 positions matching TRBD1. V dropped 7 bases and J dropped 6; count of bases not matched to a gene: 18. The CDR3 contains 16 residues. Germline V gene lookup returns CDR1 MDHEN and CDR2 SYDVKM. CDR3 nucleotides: TGTGCCAGCAACCTCAAGCTGGGACAGTCAAGCCTCGAGCAGTACTTC. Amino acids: CASNLKLGQSSLEQYF.

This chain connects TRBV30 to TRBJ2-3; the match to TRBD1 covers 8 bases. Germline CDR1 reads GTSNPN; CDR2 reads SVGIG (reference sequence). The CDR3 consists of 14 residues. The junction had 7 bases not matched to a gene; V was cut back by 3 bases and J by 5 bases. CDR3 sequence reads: CAWSHGQGRDTQYF. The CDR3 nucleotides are TGTGCCTGGAGCCACGGACAGGGTAGAGATACGCAGTATTTT.

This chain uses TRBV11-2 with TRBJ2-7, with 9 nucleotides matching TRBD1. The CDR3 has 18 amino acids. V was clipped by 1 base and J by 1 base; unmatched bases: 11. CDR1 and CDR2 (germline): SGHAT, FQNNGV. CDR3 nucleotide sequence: TGTGCCAGCAGCTTAGTGGGGGGGACAGGGCCCTCATCCTACGAGCAGTACTTC. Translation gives CASSLVGGTGPSSYEQYF.

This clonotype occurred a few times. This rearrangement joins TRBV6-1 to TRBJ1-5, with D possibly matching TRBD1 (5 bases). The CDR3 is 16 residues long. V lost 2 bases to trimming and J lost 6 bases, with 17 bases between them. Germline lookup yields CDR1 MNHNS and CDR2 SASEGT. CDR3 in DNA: TGTGCCAGCAGTGAACTCGCAGGGAGCATAGGTCAGCCCCAGCATTTT. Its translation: CASSELAGSIGQPQHF.